Detailed here is one TCR beta chain. The authors sequenced TCR beta from blood CD8+ and CD4+ T cells. Relapsing-remitting disease, either stable or active, was present in the multiple sclerosis controls, who were treatment-naive patients. Purification of the CD8+ and CD4+ T cells relied on negative isolation, and TEMRA cells underwent FACS enrichment. Random hexamers were used to reverse transcribe the RNA input (0.5 to 1 ug). Amplification of TCR beta CDR3 was carried out by immunoSEQ multiplex PCR, which covered 54 Vbeta and 13 Jbeta segments. TCRdb re-analysed the immunoSEQ multiplex PCR reads in MiXCR, keeping a single row per CDR3 protein. The profile covers some 140,000 distinct CDR3 sequences, with around 91% appearing a single time and under 0.25% taken by the ten largest. The data were taken from a study of CD8 T cells in Susac syndrome. V lost 6 bases and J lost 5, with 11 bases in between. The germline V gene has CDR1 LNHNV and CDR2 YYDKDF (reference sequence). CDR3 length equals 12 residues.

The chain links TRBV15 to TRBJ2-7; D is possibly TRBD2 (6 bases). The clonotype comes from a human donor with multiple sclerosis. Specimen: CD8+ T cells from PBMCs. CDR3 region: CATRDSGDEQYF. CDR3 in DNA: TGTGCCACCAGGGATTCGGGGGACGAGCAGTACTTC.